Below, 8 T cell receptor beta chains from the same sample are listed, as sequenced in a study of breast tumors, draining lymph nodes, adjacent tissues. MiXCR was run by TCRdb on the multiplex PCR reads, yielding one entry per CDR3 protein. The sample consists of several thousand distinct CDR3 sequences, roughly 40% of them appearing once. Sequences were obtained from tumor-adjacent breast tissue. The origin of the receptors is a female donor with breast cancer. Some clones in this sample may be carry-over from other donors' samples.

This clonotype rates as large. The chain is built from TRBV20-1 and TRBJ2-7; weak D call: TRBD2 (7 bases). Germline V CDR1 and CDR2: DFQATT, SNEGSKA (reference sequence). The V end was cut by 6 bases, the J end by 0 bases, with 12 bases between. The CDR3 runs to 13 residues. The CDR3 protein is CSALGGASYEQYF. CDR3 sequence (DNA): TGCAGTGCCTTAGGGGGGGCCTCCTACGAGCAGTACTTC.

This clonotype was detected ten times or more. The V call is TRBV20-1, the J call TRBJ2-3; possible D gene TRBD1, 6 bases. The V gene lost 6 bases and the J gene lost 1 base, with 14 bases spanning the gap. CDR1 DFQATT and CDR2 SNEGSKA come from the germline V gene (reference sequence). The CDR3 has 14 amino acids. CDR3 loop: CSASRYRGTDTQYF. CDR3 coding DNA: TGCAGTGCAAGTAGATACAGGGGCACAGATACGCAGTATTTT.

As concerns this clonotype: A much larger clone lies a single base off, so this may be a read error. CDR3 amino acids: CASSLRGTGSMETQYF. The CDR3 DNA is TGTGCCAGCAGTTTAAGGGGGACAGGGTCTATGGAGACCCAGTACTTC. V is TRBV28 and J is TRBJ2-5; TRBD1 aligns across 9 bases. Germline CDR1 MDHEN, CDR2 SYDVKM. V lost 2 bases, J lost 5 bases, and 9 bases stayed unmatched. This CDR3 spans 16 amino acids.

This clonotype was found many times. The V call is TRBV28, the J call TRBJ1-5, with D maybe TRBD1 (5 bases). The CDR3 has 14 amino acids. The germline gives CDR1 MDHEN, CDR2 SYDVKM. V was pared by 6 bases and J by 5 bases, with 14 bases between. The DNA of the CDR3 is TGTGCCAGCAGCCTCAGAGGGGAGTATCAGCCCCAGCATTTT. Its protein is CASSLRGEYQPQHF.

V and J are TRBV28 and TRBJ1-5, with TRBD1 matching over 9 bases. V was clipped by 6 bases and J by 6 bases; unmatched bases: 6. Germline CDR1 and CDR2: MDHEN and SYDVKM. There are 14 residues in the CDR3. CDR3 region: CASRSGTGTQPQHF. CDR3 bases: TGTGCCAGCAGATCCGGGACAGGGACTCAGCCCCAGCATTTT.

The chain is built from TRBV7-8 and TRBJ1-2; D uncertain. The CDR3 contains 12 residues. V lost 5 bases and J lost 1, with 5 bases in between. Germline assignment: CDR1 SGHVS and CDR2 FQNEAQ. The CDR3 DNA reads as TGTGCCAGCAGCCCCAGTAACTATGGCTACACCTTC. Translating it yields CASSPSNYGYTF.

This chain links TRBV7-8 with TRBJ2-7, with 7 bases matching TRBD1. Germline CDR1 is SGHVS and CDR2 is FQNEAQ. The junction had 9 bases not matched to a gene; V was cut back by 5 bases and J by 5 bases. CDR3 length: 14 residues. The CDR3 is CASSPRDRDDEQYF. CDR3 bases: TGTGCCAGCAGCCCCCGGGACAGAGACGACGAGCAGTACTTC.

The V and J genes are TRBV14 and TRBJ2-5; D call uncertain. Germline CDR1 and CDR2: SGHDN and FVKESK. The ends were cut back, 1 base at V and 6 bases at J, with 9 bases in the middle. The CDR3 covers 13 residues. CDR3 in DNA: TGTGCCAGCAGCCAAGGGCCGAGACAGACCCAGTACTTC. Translation: CASSQGPRQTQYF.